The rows below give T cell receptor beta chains drawn from one sample of a study of blood T cell repertoires in COVID-19. Sequenced by immunoSEQ multiplex PCR; TCRdb stores in-frame clones only, minus some. The sample carries tens of thousands of clones, 75% to 90% recorded once. Sequencing was done on a sample of peripheral blood. Receptors were obtained from a woman of 80 years or more with active COVID-19. Each CDR3 is given with its conserved first and last residue. A D gene is named only where the DNA matches it firmly. Clone size is stated in some rows and not others, as once, few, many or a class when expanded.

V,size,length,D,J,CDR3,DNA
TRBV9,NA,17,TRBD1,TRBJ2-4,CASSVGRDRLAKNIQYF,TGTGCCAGCAGCGTAGGCCGGGACAGGTTAGCCAAAAACATTCAGTACTTC
TRBV29-1,few,14,TRBD1,TRBJ1-4,CSVGGSGTGEKLFF,TGCAGCGTGGGGGGCTCCGGGACAGGGGAAAAACTGTTTTTT
TRBV27,NA,13,NA,TRBJ2-3,CASRRMGADTQYF,TGTGCCAGCAGACGTATGGGCGCAGATACGCAGTATTTT
TRBV29-1,few,16,NA,TRBJ2-6,CSVEEGLSPGANVLTF,TGCAGCGTTGAGGAGGGTCTCAGTCCTGGGGCCAACGTCCTGACTTTC
TRBV3-1/TRBV3-2,once,12,NA,TRBJ2-7,CASRGSSYEQYF,TGTGCCAGCAGGGGCAGCTCCTACGAGCAGTACTTC
TRBV28,NA,15,TRBD1,TRBJ2-5,CASSSNRGLGETQYF,TGTGCCAGCAGTTCAAACAGGGGGCTAGGGGAGACCCAGTACTTC
TRBV18,NA,14,NA,TRBJ2-3,CASSPEASTDTQYF,TGTGCCAGCTCACCAGAGGCTAGCACAGATACGCAGTATTTT
TRBV7-9,NA,14,TRBD1,TRBJ2-5,CASSWPGGLETQYF,TGTGCCAGCAGCTGGCCAGGGGGCTTGGAGACCCAGTACTTC
TRBV27,NA,15,TRBD2,TRBJ2-5,CASTGLAGGQETQYF,TGTGCCAGCACCGGACTAGCGGGAGGCCAAGAGACCCAGTACTTC
TRBV10-3,NA,15,TRBD2,TRBJ2-3,CAISGSAGGRDTQYF,TGTGCCATCAGTGGTTCAGCGGGAGGTAGAGATACGCAGTATTTT
TRBV18,once,16,TRBD1,TRBJ1-5,CASSPQGALSNQPQHF,TGTGCCAGCTCACCACAGGGGGCGCTGAGCAATCAGCCCCAGCATTTT
TRBV28,NA,15,TRBD1,TRBJ1-3,CASSGGGYSGNTIYF,TGTGCCAGCAGTGGAGGGGGCTACTCTGGAAACACCATATATTTT
TRBV19,NA,13,TRBD2,TRBJ2-7,CASSRTSGRGEYF,TGTGCCAGTAGTCGTACTAGCGGGAGGGGTGAGTACTTC
TRBV2,NA,12,NA,TRBJ1-4,CASSPLNEKLFF,TGTGCCAGCAGCCCTTTGAATGAAAAACTGTTTTTT
TRBV28,NA,17,TRBD2,TRBJ2-7,CASSFPLAGGNPYEQYF,TGTGCCAGCAGTTTCCCCCTGGCGGGAGGAAACCCCTACGAGCAGTACTTC
TRBV5-1,NA,14,NA,TRBJ2-7,CASSSGTNSYEQYF,TGCGCCAGTTCCTCCGGGACAAACTCCTACGAGCAGTACTTC
TRBV5-6,NA,15,TRBD2,TRBJ2-3,CASSLGLAGVDTQYF,TGTGCCAGCAGTTTGGGACTAGCGGGAGTAGATACGCAGTATTTT
TRBV28,NA,15,NA,TRBJ2-3,CASSFNRVRADTQYF,TGTGCCAGCAGTTTTAACAGGGTTCGGGCAGATACGCAGTATTTT
TRBV18,NA,16,TRBD2,TRBJ2-7,CASSPRIIAGENEQYF,TGTGCCAGCTCACCACGGATAATAGCGGGAGAGAACGAGCAGTACTTC
TRBV19,NA,14,TRBD1,TRBJ2-7,CASSYRGSSYEQYF,TGTGCCAGTAGTTACAGGGGGAGCTCCTACGAGCAGTACTTC
TRBV7-3,NA,17,TRBD2,TRBJ2-3,CASSPRSGLAGADTQYF,TGTGCCAGCAGCCCCCGTAGTGGACTAGCGGGAGCAGATACGCAGTATTTT
TRBV7-8,NA,16,TRBD1,TRBJ2-5,CASSPGQGPRGETQYF,TGTGCCAGCAGCCCGGGACAGGGCCCTCGTGGAGAGACCCAGTACTTC
TRBV6-2/TRBV6-3,NA,15,TRBD1,TRBJ2-5,CASSSGTGAGETQYF,TGTGCCAGCAGCTCCGGGACAGGGGCAGGGGAGACCCAGTACTTC
TRBV25-1,NA,12,NA,TRBJ2-3,CASSGDTDTQYF,TGTGCCAGCTCCGGGGACACAGATACGCAGTATTTT
TRBV7-3,NA,14,NA,TRBJ2-5,CASSSYGRRETQYF,TGTGCCAGCAGCTCTTATGGGCGTCGAGAGACCCAGTACTTC